A selection of T cell receptor beta chains follows, all from one sample in a study of a mutant IDH1 vaccine in newly diagnosed glioma. TCRdb keeps only in-frame clones here, not all; method: immunoSEQ multiplex PCR. The sample lists approximately 66,000 clones, approximately 80% occurring once. For these TCRs, the target antigens are not known. The sample here was PBMCs, taken from a glioma patient whose treatment included an IDH1 peptide vaccine. These receptors all come from a man younger than 30 with glioma. Both conserved end residues are part of each CDR3.

CDR3aa: CASSPGLYSGNTIYF; j_gene: TRBJ1-3; v_gene: TRBV14
CDR3aa: CASSEWRAGDNEQFF; j_gene: TRBJ2-1; v_gene: TRBV2
CDR3aa: CASSENTGGYGYTF; j_gene: TRBJ1-2; v_gene: TRBV25-1
CDR3aa: CASSGTGGGYGYTF; j_gene: TRBJ1-2; v_gene: TRBV5-5
CDR3aa: CASRAGTVYGYTF; j_gene: TRBJ1-2; v_gene: TRBV5-6
CDR3aa: CASSGGGLQGKLFF; j_gene: TRBJ1-4; v_gene: TRBV2
CDR3aa: CASSSKRTNIGYF; j_gene: TRBJ2-5; v_gene: TRBV28
CDR3aa: CASSLGQGGYEQYF; j_gene: TRBJ2-7; v_gene: TRBV6-5
CDR3aa: CASAFRAPTDTQYF; j_gene: TRBJ2-3; v_gene: TRBV12-5
CDR3aa: CASSPSPGELYTF; j_gene: TRBJ1-2; v_gene: TRBV4-3
CDR3aa: CASSLGGLRVEQYF; j_gene: TRBJ2-7; v_gene: TRBV5-8
CDR3aa: CASSAPRGSVYEQYF; j_gene: TRBJ2-7; v_gene: TRBV7-2
CDR3aa: CAWSTTSGREFF; j_gene: TRBJ2-1; v_gene: TRBV30
CDR3aa: CASSLSSGGNTEAFF; j_gene: TRBJ1-1; v_gene: TRBV7-2
CDR3aa: CAISESYSNEKLFF; j_gene: TRBJ1-4; v_gene: TRBV10-3
CDR3aa: CASSSSGGPYEQYF; j_gene: TRBJ2-7; v_gene: TRBV7-8
CDR3aa: CASSLRQAGNSPLHF; j_gene: TRBJ1-6; v_gene: TRBV5-1
CDR3aa: CASSVDPGSYGYTF; j_gene: TRBJ1-2; v_gene: TRBV9
CDR3aa: CASSSYPGQGSSYEQYF; j_gene: TRBJ2-7; v_gene: TRBV19
CDR3aa: CASSLRGQGYGYTF; j_gene: TRBJ1-2; v_gene: TRBV5-5
CDR3aa: CASSPPGINTEAFF; j_gene: TRBJ1-1; v_gene: TRBV18
CDR3aa: CASSLDVAQPQHF; j_gene: TRBJ1-5; v_gene: TRBV7-8
CDR3aa: CASRRTGSYEQYF; j_gene: TRBJ2-7; v_gene: TRBV6-5
CDR3aa: CASNRQGRGYGYTF; j_gene: TRBJ1-2; v_gene: TRBV19
CDR3aa: CASSPGRAKNIQYF; j_gene: TRBJ2-4; v_gene: TRBV25-1
CDR3aa: CASSLLGWASGRYTDTQYF; j_gene: TRBJ2-3; v_gene: TRBV7-2
CDR3aa: CASRLERTQHF; j_gene: TRBJ1-5; v_gene: TRBV19
CDR3aa: CASSLGFSTDTQYF; j_gene: TRBJ2-3; v_gene: TRBV5-1
CDR3aa: CASSLGGGVNTGELFF; j_gene: TRBJ2-2; v_gene: TRBV7-3
CDR3aa: CASSATTGDVEQYF; j_gene: TRBJ2-7; v_gene: TRBV10-2
CDR3aa: CASSPRTGVGTGELFF; j_gene: TRBJ2-2; v_gene: TRBV19
CDR3aa: CASSLKRGGSNEQFF; j_gene: TRBJ2-1; v_gene: TRBV7-3
CDR3aa: CSARRETQYF; j_gene: TRBJ2-5; v_gene: TRBV20-1
CDR3aa: CAWSAGSDQPQHF; j_gene: TRBJ1-5; v_gene: TRBV30
CDR3aa: CASSQAGGTGELFF; j_gene: TRBJ2-2; v_gene: TRBV14
CDR3aa: CASSSTGELFF; j_gene: TRBJ2-2; v_gene: TRBV5-1
CDR3aa: CASSSNRALDTEAFF; j_gene: TRBJ1-1; v_gene: TRBV4-3
CDR3aa: CASSLGTVLNQPQHF; j_gene: TRBJ1-5; v_gene: TRBV28
CDR3aa: CASRASGTGPYEQYF; j_gene: TRBJ2-7; v_gene: TRBV7-3
CDR3aa: CASSLGVGSGNTIYF; j_gene: TRBJ1-3; v_gene: TRBV7-2
CDR3aa: CASHAYGMSGNTIYF; j_gene: TRBJ1-3; v_gene: TRBV19
CDR3aa: CASSQDGAGIIDYGYTF; j_gene: TRBJ1-2; v_gene: TRBV4-1
CDR3aa: CASSLGGSGVQETQYF; j_gene: TRBJ2-5; v_gene: TRBV13
CDR3aa: CASSSTGQASTEAFF; j_gene: TRBJ1-1; v_gene: TRBV18
CDR3aa: CASSPTGSSYEQYF; j_gene: TRBJ2-7; v_gene: TRBV5-3
CDR3aa: CASSPHLLGENTEAFF; j_gene: TRBJ1-1; v_gene: TRBV18
CDR3aa: CASSPTDGVTGELFF; j_gene: TRBJ2-2; v_gene: TRBV7-2
CDR3aa: CASSQGPWASGGTDTQYF; j_gene: TRBJ2-3; v_gene: TRBV4-3